Presented here are 3 T cell receptor beta chains from one specimen sequenced in a study of siplizumab effects on memory and regulatory T cells. Sequencing used immunoSEQ multiplex PCR; TCRdb keeps in-frame clones, though not all of them. The sample holds about 100,000 clones; less than 95% are singletons and the top ten take 1% to 1.5%. The specimen sequenced was non-Treg CD4+ T cells sorted from blood. These receptors all come from a human donor in good health.

This clone appeared a single time. CDR3 sequence reads: CASSIRASHTQYF. DNA of the CDR3: TGTGCCAGTAGTATAAGAGCTTCACATACGCAGTATTTT. The V call is TRBV19, the J call TRBJ2-3; unclear D gene. Germline CDR1 and CDR2: LNHDA and SQIVND (reference sequence). The CDR3 is 13 amino acids. The V end was cut by 2 bases, the J end by 7 bases, with 10 bases between. Full variable domain (rest looked up from reference TRBV19 and TRBJ2-3): DGGITQSPKYLFRKEGQNVTLSCEQNLNHDAMYWYRQDPGQGLRLIYYSQIVNDFQKGDIAEGYSVSREKKESFPLTVTSAQKNPTAFYLCASSIRASHTQYFGPGTRLTVL.

About this clone itself: Additional DNA sequences in this sample encode the identical CDR3. Here the CDR3 DNA reads TGTGCCAGTAGTATTACAGGGGCGGGCACCGGGGAGCTGTTTTTT. Protein: CASSITGAGTGELFF. V and J are TRBV19 and TRBJ2-2; 7 nucleotides line up with TRBD1. V trimming: 3 bases; J trimming: 4 bases; junction bases outside the gene matches: 5. Germline V gene sequence: CDR1 LNHDA, CDR2 SQIVND (reference sequence). The CDR3 length is 15 residues.

The chain joins TRBV5-4 to TRBJ1-1; D perhaps matches TRBD1 (6 bases). The CDR3 sequence is 12 residues long. CDR1 and CDR2 from the germline V gene are SGHNT and YYREEE (reference sequence). The V end lost 7 bases, the J end lost 7 bases, and 14 bases lay between the germline ends. The CDR3 sequence: CASVGTTSEAFF. Written as DNA, the CDR3 is TGTGCCAGCGTCGGGACAACTAGTGAAGCTTTCTTT.